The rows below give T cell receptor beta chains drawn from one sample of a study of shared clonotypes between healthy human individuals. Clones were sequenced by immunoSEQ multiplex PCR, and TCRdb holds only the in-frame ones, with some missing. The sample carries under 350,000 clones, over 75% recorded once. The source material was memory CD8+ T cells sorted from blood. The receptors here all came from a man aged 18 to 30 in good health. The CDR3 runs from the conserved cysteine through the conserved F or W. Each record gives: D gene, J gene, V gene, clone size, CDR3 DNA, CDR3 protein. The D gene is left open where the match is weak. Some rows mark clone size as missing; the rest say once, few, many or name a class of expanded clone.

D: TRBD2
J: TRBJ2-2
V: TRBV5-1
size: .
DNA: TGCGCCAGCAGCTTGGAACTAGCGGTCCTCACCGGGGAGCTGTTTTTT
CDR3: CASSLELAVLTGELFF

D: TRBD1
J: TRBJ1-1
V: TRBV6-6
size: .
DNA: TGTGCCAGCAGTTACGGGGTCCAGGGGGCGGGAACTGAAGCTTTCTTT
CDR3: CASSYGVQGAGTEAFF

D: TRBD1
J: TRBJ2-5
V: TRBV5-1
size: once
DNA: TGCGCCAGCAGCTACCGAGGGGACAGGGAGACCCAGTACTTC
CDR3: CASSYRGDRETQYF

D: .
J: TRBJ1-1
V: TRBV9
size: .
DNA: TGTGCCAGCAGCGTCGGCTTTACGAACACTGAAGCTTTCTTT
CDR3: CASSVGFTNTEAFF

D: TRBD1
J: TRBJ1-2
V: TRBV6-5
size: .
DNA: TGTGCCAGCAGTTACTCGGACAGGGACTATGGCTACACCTTC
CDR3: CASSYSDRDYGYTF

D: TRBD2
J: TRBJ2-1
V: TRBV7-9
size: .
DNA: TGTGCCAGCAGCCAATGGACTAGCGCTGACAATGAGCAGTTCTTC
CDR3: CASSQWTSADNEQFF

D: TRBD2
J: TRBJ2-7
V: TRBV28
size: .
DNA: TGTGCCAGCACCCTGGGCGGGGGAGCCTACGAGCAGTACTTC
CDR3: CASTLGGGAYEQYF

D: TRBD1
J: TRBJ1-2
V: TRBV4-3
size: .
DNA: TGCGCCAGCAGCCAAGATCGGGACAGGGACGACGGCTACACCTTC
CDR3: CASSQDRDRDDGYTF

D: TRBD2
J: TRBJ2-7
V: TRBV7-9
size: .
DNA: TGTGCCAGCAGCTTACTCGTTAGCGGGTCCTACGAGCAGTACTTC
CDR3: CASSLLVSGSYEQYF

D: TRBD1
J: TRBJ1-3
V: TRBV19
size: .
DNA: TGTGCCAGTAGGGGACAGGCGATCTCTGGAAACACCATATATTTT
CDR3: CASRGQAISGNTIYF

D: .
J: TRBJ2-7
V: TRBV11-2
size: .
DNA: TGTGCCAGCAGCTTATTAGAGTACGAGCAGTACTTC
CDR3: CASSLLEYEQYF

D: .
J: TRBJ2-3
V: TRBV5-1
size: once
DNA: TGCGCCAGCAGCTTGACTAGCACAGATACGCAGTATTTT
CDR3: CASSLTSTDTQYF

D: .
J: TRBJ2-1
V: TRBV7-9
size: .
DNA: TGTGCCAGCAGCTTAGATGTAAGTGCCTACAATGAGCAGTTCTTC
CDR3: CASSLDVSAYNEQFF

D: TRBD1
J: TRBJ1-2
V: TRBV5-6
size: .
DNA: TGTGCCAGCAGCTTAAGGGACAGCCACTATGGCTACACCTTC
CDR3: CASSLRDSHYGYTF

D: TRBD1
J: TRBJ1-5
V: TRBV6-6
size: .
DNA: TGTGCCAGCAGTTACCGGGACAGGGTCAGTCAGCCCCAGCATTTT
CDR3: CASSYRDRVSQPQHF

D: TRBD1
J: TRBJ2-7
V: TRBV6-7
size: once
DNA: TGTGCCAGCAGTTACCTACAGGGGGCTGAGTACGAGCAGTACTTC
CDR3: CASSYLQGAEYEQYF

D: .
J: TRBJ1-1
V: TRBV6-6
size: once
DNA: TGTGCCAGCAGTTACGGGGAGGGTCTGAACACTGAAGCTTTCTTT
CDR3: CASSYGEGLNTEAFF

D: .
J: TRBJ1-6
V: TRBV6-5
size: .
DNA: TGTGCCAGCAGGCCCGCCGGGACGGAGAATTCACCCCTCCACTTT
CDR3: CASRPAGTENSPLHF

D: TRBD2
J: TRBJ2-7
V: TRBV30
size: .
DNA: TGTGCCTGGAGCCCGGGGGAGGGATCCTACGAGCAGTACTTC
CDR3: CAWSPGEGSYEQYF

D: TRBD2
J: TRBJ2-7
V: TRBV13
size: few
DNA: TGTGCCAGCAGCTTAGGCCGGGAGGGGAACTACGAGCAGTACTTC
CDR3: CASSLGREGNYEQYF

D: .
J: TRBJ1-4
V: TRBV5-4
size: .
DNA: TGTGCCAGCAGCTTGGATGGGGGCCTCGTCCAACTGTTTTTT
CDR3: CASSLDGGLVQLFF

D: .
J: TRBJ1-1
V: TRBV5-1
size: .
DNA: TGCGCCAGCAGCTTGGAAGGGGGGCTAACTGAAGCTTTCTTT
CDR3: CASSLEGGLTEAFF

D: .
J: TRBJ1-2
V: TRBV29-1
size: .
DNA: TGCAGCGCCACAGTAAACTATGGCTACACCTTC
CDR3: CSATVNYGYTF

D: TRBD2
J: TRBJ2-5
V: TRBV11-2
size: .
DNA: TGTGCCAGCAGCGCCGGACTAGCGGGACAAGAGACCCAGTACTTC
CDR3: CASSAGLAGQETQYF

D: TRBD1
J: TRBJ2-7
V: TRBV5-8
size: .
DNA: TGTGCCAGCAGGGTGGGACAGACCTACGAGCAGTACTTC
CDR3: CASRVGQTYEQYF

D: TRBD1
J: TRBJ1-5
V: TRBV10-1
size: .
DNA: TGCGCCAGCAGTGAGTCTGGAGGGGGCCGGTATAGCAATCAGCCCCAGCATTTT
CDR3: CASSESGGGRYSNQPQHF

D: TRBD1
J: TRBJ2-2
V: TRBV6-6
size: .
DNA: TGTGCCAGCAGTTCCCGGGACAGGGCAACCGGGGAGCTGTTTTTT
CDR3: CASSSRDRATGELFF

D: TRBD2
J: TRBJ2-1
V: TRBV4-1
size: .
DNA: TGCGCCAGCAGCCAGGGTATTCCGGGACTAGCGGTCTGGAATGAGCAGTTCTTC
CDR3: CASSQGIPGLAVWNEQFF

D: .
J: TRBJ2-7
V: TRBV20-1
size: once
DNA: TGCAGTGCTAGAGATATCTACGAGCAGTACTTC
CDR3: CSARDIYEQYF

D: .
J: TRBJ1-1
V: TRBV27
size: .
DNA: TGTGCCAGCAGTTTATCAGCGATCGGTCCGGGAGGGACAGAAGCTTTCTTT
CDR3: CASSLSAIGPGGTEAFF

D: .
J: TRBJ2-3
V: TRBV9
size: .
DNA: TGTGCCAGCAGCGTAGGGGGGGCGGCAGATACGCAGTATTTT
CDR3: CASSVGGAADTQYF

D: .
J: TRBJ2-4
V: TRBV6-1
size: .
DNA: TGTGCCAGCAGTACGGGCCCTCGTCAGTACTTC
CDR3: CASSTGPRQYF

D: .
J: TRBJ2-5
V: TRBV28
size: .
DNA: TGTGCCAGCAGTTTATCTAAAACAGGGGCGGGGGAGACCCAGTACTTC
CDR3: CASSLSKTGAGETQYF

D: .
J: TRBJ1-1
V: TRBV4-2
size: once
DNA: TGTGCCAGCAGCCAGGGGGGTGAAGCTTTCTTT
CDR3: CASSQGGEAFF

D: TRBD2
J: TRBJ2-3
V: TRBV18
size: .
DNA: TGTGCCAGCTCACCAGGCCGGTATCGGGGACACAGACTAGCGGTCACAGATACGCAGTATTTT
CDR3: CASSPGRYRGHRLAVTDTQYF

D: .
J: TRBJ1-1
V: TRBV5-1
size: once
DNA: TGCGCCAGCAGCTCTTCAACAGGCCTGAACACTGAAGCTTTCTTT
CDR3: CASSSSTGLNTEAFF

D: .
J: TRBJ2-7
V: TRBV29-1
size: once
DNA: TGCAGCGTGGCCCGGGGGAGCTCCGAGCAGTACTTC
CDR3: CSVARGSSEQYF

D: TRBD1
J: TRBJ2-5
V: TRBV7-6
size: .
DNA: TGTGCCAGCAGCTTAGCCTGGACAGGGGGAGAGACCCAGTACTTC
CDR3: CASSLAWTGGETQYF

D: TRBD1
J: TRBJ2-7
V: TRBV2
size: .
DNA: TGTGCCAGCCCGTCAAGACAGGGTCGGGAATACGAGCAGTACTTC
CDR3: CASPSRQGREYEQYF